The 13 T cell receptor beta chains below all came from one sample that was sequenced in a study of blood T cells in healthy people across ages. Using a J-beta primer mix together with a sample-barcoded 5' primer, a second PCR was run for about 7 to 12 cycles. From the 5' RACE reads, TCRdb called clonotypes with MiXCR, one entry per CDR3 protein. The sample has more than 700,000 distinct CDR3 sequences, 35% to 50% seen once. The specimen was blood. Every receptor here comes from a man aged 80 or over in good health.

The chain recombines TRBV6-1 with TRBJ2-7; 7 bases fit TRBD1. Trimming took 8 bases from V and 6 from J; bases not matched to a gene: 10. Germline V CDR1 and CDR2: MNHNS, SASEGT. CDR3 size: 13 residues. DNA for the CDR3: TGTGCCAGCGGGGGAAGAGGGGGCGGCGAGCAGTACTTC. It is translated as CASGGRGGGEQYF.

In DNA, the CDR3 is TGCGCCAGCAGCCAAGTAGGTAGTGGGGGTGAGCAGTACTTC. As protein: CASSQVGSGGEQYF. J is TRBJ2-7 and V is TRBV4-3; D is tentatively TRBD1 or TRBD2 (5 bases each). The CDR3 length is 14 residues. The germline gives CDR1 LGHNA, CDR2 YSLEER. With 1 base removed from V and 7 bases from J, the gap between germline ends came to 14 bases.

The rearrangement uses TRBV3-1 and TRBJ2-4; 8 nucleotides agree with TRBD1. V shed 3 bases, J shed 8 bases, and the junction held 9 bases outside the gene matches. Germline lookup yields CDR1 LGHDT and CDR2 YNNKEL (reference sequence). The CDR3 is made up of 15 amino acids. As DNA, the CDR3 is TGTGCCAGCAGCCAGCGGACAGGGCGGGTGTACATTCAGTACTTC. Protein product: CASSQRTGRVYIQYF.

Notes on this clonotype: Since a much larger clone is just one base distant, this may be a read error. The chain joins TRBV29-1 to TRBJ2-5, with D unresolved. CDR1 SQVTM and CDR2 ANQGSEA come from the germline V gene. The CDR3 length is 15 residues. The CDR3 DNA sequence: TGCTGCTCCTCCTCCCCCTTCGGCTTTCAAGAGACCCAGTACTTC. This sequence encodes CCSSSPFGFQETQYF.

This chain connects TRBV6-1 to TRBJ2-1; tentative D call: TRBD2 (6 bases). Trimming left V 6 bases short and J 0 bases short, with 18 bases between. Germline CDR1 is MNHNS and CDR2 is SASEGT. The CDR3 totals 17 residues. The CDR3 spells CASRRPEGTSSYNEQFF. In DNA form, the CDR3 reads TGTGCCAGCAGGAGACCCGAGGGGACTTCCTCCTACAATGAGCAGTTCTTC.

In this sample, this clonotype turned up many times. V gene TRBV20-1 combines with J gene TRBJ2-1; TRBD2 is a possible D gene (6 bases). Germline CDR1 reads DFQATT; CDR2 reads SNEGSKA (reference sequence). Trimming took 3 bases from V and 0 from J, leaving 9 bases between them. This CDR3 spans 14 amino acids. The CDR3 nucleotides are TGCAGTGCTAGTCCCGGGAGCTCCTACAATGAGCAGTTCTTC. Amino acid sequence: CSASPGSSYNEQFF.

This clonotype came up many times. The CDR3 bases are TGTGCCAGCAGCGTAGGGGACAGCCAAGAGACCCAGTACTTC. It yields the protein CASSVGDSQETQYF. The J gene is TRBJ2-5, the V gene TRBV9; 7 bases map to TRBD1. Losses at the gene ends were 0 bases for V and 1 base for J; bases not matched to a gene: 0. CDR1 and CDR2 from the germline V gene are SGDLS and YYNGEE. The CDR3 extends over 14 amino acids. The full variable domain, rest sourced from reference TRBV9 and TRBJ2-5, is DSGVTQTPKHLITATGQRVTLRCSPRSGDLSVYWYQQSLDQGLQFLIQYYNGEERAKGNILERFSAQQFPDLHSELNLSSLELGDSALYFCASSVGDSQETQYFGPGTRLLVL.

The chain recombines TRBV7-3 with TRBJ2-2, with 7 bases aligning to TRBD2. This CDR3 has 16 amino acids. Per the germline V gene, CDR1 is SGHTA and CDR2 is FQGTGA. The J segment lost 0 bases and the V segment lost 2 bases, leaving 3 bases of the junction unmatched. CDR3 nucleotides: TGTGCCAGCAGCTTAGCAACTAGCGCGAACACCGGGGAGCTGTTTTTT. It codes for CASSLATSANTGELFF.

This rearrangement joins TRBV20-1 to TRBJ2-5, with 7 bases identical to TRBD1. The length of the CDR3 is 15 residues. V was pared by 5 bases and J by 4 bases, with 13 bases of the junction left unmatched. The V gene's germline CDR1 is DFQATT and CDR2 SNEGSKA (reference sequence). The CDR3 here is CSAQKGDSLRETQYF. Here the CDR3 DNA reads TGCAGTGCTCAAAAAGGGGACAGCCTCAGAGAGACCCAGTACTTC.

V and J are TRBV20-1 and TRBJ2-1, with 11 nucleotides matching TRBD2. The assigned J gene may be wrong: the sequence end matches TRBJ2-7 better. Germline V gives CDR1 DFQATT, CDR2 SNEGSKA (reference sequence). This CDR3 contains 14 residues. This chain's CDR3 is CSATGTSGYNEQYF. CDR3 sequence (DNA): TGCAGTGCTACCGGGACTAGCGGTTACAATGAGCAGTACTTC.

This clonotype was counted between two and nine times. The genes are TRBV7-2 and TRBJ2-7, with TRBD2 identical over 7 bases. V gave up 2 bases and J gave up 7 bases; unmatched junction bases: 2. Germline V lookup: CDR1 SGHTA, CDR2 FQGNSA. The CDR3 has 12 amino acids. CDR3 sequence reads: CASSLHGGEQYF. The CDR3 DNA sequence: TGTGCCAGCAGCTTACACGGGGGGGAGCAGTACTTC.

The CDR3 DNA reads as TGTGCCAGCAGCGTAGACGCGACAACAGATACGCAGTATTTT. Translated: CASSVDATTDTQYF. J is TRBJ2-3 and V is TRBV7-2; no reliable D call. Trimming removed 5 bases from V and 3 bases from J, with 12 bases in between. The CDR3 spans 14 residues. Germline V gene lookup returns CDR1 SGHTA and CDR2 FQGNSA.

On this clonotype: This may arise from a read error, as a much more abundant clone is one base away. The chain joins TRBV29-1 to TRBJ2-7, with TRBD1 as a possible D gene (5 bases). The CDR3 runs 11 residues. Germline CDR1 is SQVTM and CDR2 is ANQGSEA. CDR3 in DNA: TGCGGCGTCGCCCAGGGTTACGAGCAGTACTTC. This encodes CGVAQGYEQYF.